This T cell receptor (beta chain) is from a study of CD8 T cells in Susac syndrome. Overall study results and limits: The relatively small number of individuals in the TCR sequencing and HLA analysis was acknowledged by the study.

Sequencing of TCR beta covered CD8+ and CD4+ T cells obtained from blood. The multiple sclerosis control cohort comprised treatment-naive individuals presenting with stable or active relapsing-remitting disease. Through negative isolation, CD4+ and CD8+ T cells were obtained, while TEMRA cells were enriched using FACS. Random hexamers were used to reverse transcribe the RNA input (about 0.5 to 1 ug). One entry per CDR3 protein results from TCRdb running MiXCR on the immunoSEQ multiplex PCR reads. The sample lists about 180,000 distinct CDR3 sequences, around 96% occurring once. Germline V gene lookup returns CDR1 MNHEY and CDR2 SMNVEV (reference sequence). The CDR3 is 13 residues long. Points on this clonotype: Its specificity is unknown. One end of the junction varies from germline; a read error may be responsible.

This receptor was obtained from a human donor with multiple sclerosis. V is TRBV27 and J is TRBJ2-1; tentatively, D is TRBD1 (5 bases). Sample: CD8+ T cells from PBMCs. The CDR3 DNA is TGTGCCAGCAGTACCTCTACAGGAAATGGGCAGTTCTTC. Its protein is CASSTSTGNGQFF.